Listed below are T cell receptor beta chains from one sample, sequenced in a study of cytomegalovirus exposure and HLA in healthy donors. Produced via immunoSEQ multiplex PCR; TCRdb's table is partial and in-frame only. The sample lists 90,000 to 120,000 clones; around 72% were seen once. Sample: PBMCs. These receptor sequences come from a woman aged 40 to 55 in good health and CMV-seropositive. CDR3s include the opening cysteine and the closing phenylalanine or tryptophan. The D gene is left open where the match is weak. Expanded clones get a size class; other rows say once, few or many, or leave the size out.

clone_size cdr3_length d_call j_call v_call cdr3_aa cdr3_nt
once 15 TRBD1 TRBJ1-4 TRBV9 CASTAGQGAGEKLFF TGTGCCAGCACGGCGGGACAGGGGGCGGGTGAAAAACTGTTTTTT
NA 16 NA TRBJ2-5 TRBV5-1 CASSSAGTRIQETQYF TGCGCCAGCAGCTCGGCCGGGACTCGAATTCAAGAGACCCAGTACTTC
NA 15 TRBD1 TRBJ2-2 TRBV5-5 CASSWGQGAAGELFF TGTGCCAGCAGCTGGGGACAGGGGGCCGCCGGGGAGCTGTTTTTT
NA 15 TRBD1 TRBJ1-1 TRBV19 CASSIVGGGGTEAFF TGTGCCAGTAGTATAGTAGGGGGCGGCGGCACTGAAGCTTTCTTT
NA 16 TRBD2 TRBJ2-7 TRBV19 CASSMGLSGAAEEQYF TGTGCCAGTAGTATGGGACTAAGCGGGGCTGCGGAGGAGCAGTACTTC
NA 14 NA TRBJ2-3 TRBV4-1 CASSPGGITDTQYF TGCGCCAGCAGCCCAGGAGGGATCACAGATACGCAGTATTTT
NA 15 NA TRBJ1-6 TRBV7-2 CASSFLTGYNSPLHF TGTGCCAGCAGCTTTTTGACAGGATATAATTCACCCCTCCACTTT
NA 20 TRBD1 TRBJ2-6 TRBV4-2 CASSQGPGGRGPSGANVLTF TGTGCCAGCAGCCAAGGTCCAGGGGGCAGGGGTCCCTCTGGGGCCAACGTCCTGACTTTC
NA 14 TRBD1 TRBJ1-2 TRBV18 CASSPGQGLHGYTF TGTGCCAGCTCACCGGGACAGGGTCTCCATGGCTACACCTTC
few 12 TRBD2 TRBJ2-5 TRBV30 CAWTGLGATQYF TGTGCCTGGACCGGACTAGGTGCGACCCAGTACTTC
NA 15 TRBD1 TRBJ1-4 TRBV11-2 CASSLTTGGYEKLFF TGTGCCAGCAGCTTGACGACAGGGGGGTACGAAAAACTGTTTTTT
NA 12 NA TRBJ1-2 TRBV19 CPNGQTSYGYTF TGTCCCAATGGACAGACAAGCTATGGCTACACCTTC
NA 17 TRBD2 TRBJ2-3 TRBV9 CASSVEGLAGGADTQYF TGTGCCAGCAGCGTAGAAGGTCTAGCGGGGGGTGCAGATACGCAGTATTTT
NA 13 TRBD1 TRBJ1-2 TRBV27 CASRFTGGNGYTF TGTGCCAGCAGATTTACAGGGGGCAATGGCTACACCTTC
NA 13 NA TRBJ2-7 TRBV29-1 CSAWTETNSEQYF TGCAGCGCCTGGACAGAGACGAATTCGGAGCAGTACTTC
NA 16 TRBD1 TRBJ1-2 TRBV2 CASSKSTGGVPYGYTF TGTGCCAGCAGTAAGTCCACAGGGGGCGTCCCCTATGGCTACACCTTC
NA 17 TRBD2 TRBJ2-3 TRBV5-1 CASSSGTSGGRVDTQYF TGCGCCAGCAGCTCGGGGACTAGCGGGGGGCGGGTAGATACGCAGTATTTT
NA 16 NA TRBJ2-2 TRBV6-6 CASSLRGGLNTGELFF TGTGCCAGCAGTTTACGCGGGGGCCTGAACACCGGGGAGCTGTTTTTT
NA 12 NA TRBJ2-7 TRBV19 CASSSGPYEQYF TGTGCCAGTAGTAGTGGCCCCTACGAGCAGTACTTC
NA 11 NA TRBJ2-7 TRBV4-2 CASSQAGEQYF TGTGCCAGCAGCCAAGCCGGCGAGCAGTACTTC
NA 15 TRBD1 TRBJ1-2 TRBV5-6 CASRSPGTGSRGYTF TGTGCCAGCAGGAGTCCCGGGACAGGGTCTCGTGGCTACACCTTC
NA 13 TRBD2 TRBJ2-5 TRBV7-2 CASSPPRGETQYF TGTGCCAGCAGCCCCCCGCGGGGGGAGACCCAGTACTTC
NA 16 TRBD1 TRBJ2-7 TRBV4-3 CASSQRGTGSFYEQYF TGCGCCAGCAGCCAACGGGGGACAGGGTCTTTCTACGAGCAGTACTTC
NA 12 NA TRBJ1-5 TRBV2 CASRDSNQPQHF TGTGCCAGTCGAGATAGCAATCAGCCCCAGCATTTT
once 15 TRBD1 TRBJ1-2 TRBV6-6 CASSRGTGGNYGYTF TGTGCCAGCAGTCGCGGGACAGGGGGCAACTATGGCTACACCTTC
few 15 NA TRBJ1-5 TRBV9 CASSVGTVGNQPQHF TGTGCCAGCAGCGTAGGGACAGTCGGCAATCAGCCCCAGCATTTT
NA 14 TRBD1 TRBJ1-4 TRBV4-1 CASSRGTGSEKLFF TGCGCCAGCAGCCGTGGGACAGGGTCTGAAAAACTGTTTTTT
few 13 TRBD1 TRBJ1-2 TRBV7-2 CASSPTGSYGYTF TGTGCCAGCAGTCCGACAGGGAGCTATGGCTACACCTTC
NA 16 NA TRBJ2-5 TRBV2 CASINDLVGGGETQYF TGTGCCAGCATCAACGACCTGGTGGGGGGTGGGGAGACCCAGTACTTC
NA 16 NA TRBJ2-7 TRBV5-1 CASSLGSGTPSYEQYF TGCGCCAGCAGCTTGGGATCCGGGACACCTTCCTACGAGCAGTACTTC
NA 14 NA TRBJ1-4 TRBV21-1 CASSLGTGDEKLFF TGTGCCAGCAGCCTGGGGACAGGGGATGAAAAACTGTTTTTT
NA 13 NA TRBJ1-4 TRBV5-1 CASSQGVNEKLFF TGCGCCAGCAGCCAGGGTGTTAATGAAAAACTGTTTTTT
NA 14 TRBD1 TRBJ2-1 TRBV6-5 CASSTTGQSGEQFF TGTGCCAGCAGTACCACGGGACAGTCGGGCGAGCAGTTCTTC
NA 13 NA TRBJ1-6 TRBV2 CASSTDRGSPLHF TGTGCCAGCAGTACGGACAGAGGTTCACCCCTCCACTTT
few 15 TRBD2 TRBJ2-1 TRBV6-5 CASNNAGGNLNEQFF TGTGCCAGCAACAACGCGGGGGGGAACCTCAATGAGCAGTTCTTC
NA 15 TRBD1 TRBJ2-3 TRBV7-8 CASSDRGDGTDTQYF TGTGCCAGCAGCGACAGGGGGGACGGCACAGATACGCAGTATTTT
NA 14 TRBD2 TRBJ2-5 TRBV7-2 CASSFGGGSETQYF TGTGCCAGCAGCTTTGGGGGGGGATCTGAGACCCAGTACTTC
NA 14 TRBD2 TRBJ2-1 TRBV11-2 CASRGGGAGNEQFF TGTGCCAGCCGCGGCGGGGGGGCCGGGAATGAGCAGTTCTTC
NA 14 TRBD1 TRBJ1-6 TRBV27 CASRTRGNNSPLHF TGTGCCAGCAGAACCAGGGGGAACAATTCACCCCTCCACTTT
NA 15 NA TRBJ2-7 TRBV19 CASSIGGQASYEQYF TGTGCCAGTAGTATCGGGGGGCAGGCCTCCTACGAGCAGTACTTC
NA 13 NA TRBJ1-2 TRBV6-5 CASTEEGSGGYTF TGTGCCAGTACTGAGGAGGGATCGGGCGGCTACACCTTC
NA 14 NA TRBJ1-5 TRBV30 CAWSVDGPNQPQHF TGTGCCTGGAGTGTAGATGGGCCGAATCAGCCCCAGCATTTT